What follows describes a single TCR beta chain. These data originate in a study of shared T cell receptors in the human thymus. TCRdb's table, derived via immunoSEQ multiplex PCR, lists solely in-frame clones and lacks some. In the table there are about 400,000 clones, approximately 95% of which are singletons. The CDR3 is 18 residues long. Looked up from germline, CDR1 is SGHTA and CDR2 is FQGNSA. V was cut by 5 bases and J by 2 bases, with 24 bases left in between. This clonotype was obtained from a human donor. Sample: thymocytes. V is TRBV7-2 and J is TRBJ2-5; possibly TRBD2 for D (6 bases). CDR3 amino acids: CASSPSGGAQYQQETQYF. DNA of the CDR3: TGTGCCAGCAGCCCCAGCGGCGGGGCCCAATATCAGCAAGAGACCCAGTACTTC.